This entry concerns a single T cell receptor (beta chain). A single count supports this clone. What antigen it recognizes has not been identified. Base qualities are not provided; no much larger clone lies one nucleotide away. This specimen comes from a study of blood T cell repertoires in COVID-19 (TCRdb year 2020). Concerning the study at large: Samples from collaborators originated in the United States, Italy and Spain and spanned both the acute and convalescent phases of COVID-19. Nearly every sample came with metadata listing a de-identified subject ID, COVID-19 status, age in years and sex. Deeply sampled blood TCRbeta repertoires from subjects exposed to, actively infected with, or recovered from COVID-19 were included in the dataset. The repertoires were made available in a free public database intended to serve as a resource for research on the immune response to SARS-CoV-2. HLA class I and class II types, where available, came from metadata supplied by the sample provider rather than from assay-based typing. The material from the prospective study consisted of cDNA or gDNA derived from T cells, B-cell-depleted T cells, or PBMCs. The samples were drawn from two sources: the first 160 participants of the ongoing ImmuneRACE study, and 1,000 to 1,500 subjects contributed by 6 global collaborators. On the study overall, not on this receptor specifically: How much clinical and demographic metadata was included differed by source and by participant, and the metadata was provided uncurated.

The immunoSEQ Assay, a bias-controlled multiplex PCR, was used to amplify TCRbeta CDR3 regions from genomic DNA. In the source study's methods: Nucleated cell counts per sample were estimated from amplification of reference gene primers within the assay. Sequence reads were collapsed and filtered to measure the absolute abundance of every unique TCRbeta CDR3 rearrangement. For each sample, productive Simpson clonality was calculated as the square root of Simpson's diversity index over productive rearrangements. TCRdb stores this immuneACCESS table with in-frame sequences only. Part of the clones is absent; in the studies checked, under half of the shortfall reflects unresolved V genes, and no reason is known for the rest. Clone size and the V and J calls come from that table; the DNA yielded D and trimming. For this sample the table gives approximately 250,000 clones, of which 84% were detected only once. The ten largest clones represent about 1.5% of the sample.

Samples from volunteer blood donors who had recovered from COVID-19 were contributed by a second Seattle source. Each collaborating institution followed its own protocols to collect whole blood in K2EDTA tubes. Collaborator samples were shipped for TCRbeta analysis as frozen whole blood, isolated PBMCs, or DNA extracted from either sample type. The V end loses 3 bases and the J end loses 0 bases, and a stretch of 2 bases separates them. Reading the germline V gene gives CDR1 SGHNT and CDR2 YENEEA. From the cysteine through the phenylalanine, the CDR3 covers 13 amino acids. The CDR3 DNA has 39 bases and is translated from base 1.

The V gene is TRBV11-3 and the J gene is TRBJ2-2; no confident D gene assignment can be made. The TCR originated in a woman between 40 and 55 years old who had recovered from COVID-19. Source material: peripheral blood. The CDR3 loop reads CASSFSNTGELFF. The nucleotide sequence is TGTGCCAGCAGCTTCTCGAACACCGGGGAGCTGTTTTTT.